This T cell receptor beta chain comes out of a study of blood T cell repertoires in COVID-19. This clone was counted between two and nine times. In the original processing: Quantification of nucleated cells was approximated via reference gene primer amplification. Method: immunoSEQ multiplex PCR; TCRdb's copy keeps in-frame clones and lacks some. For V, J and clone size, that table is used; D and trimming come from the DNA. The data contain about 480,000 clones, 89% of them singletons. The ends lost 5 bases at V and 5 bases at J; junction bases unmatched: 2. The CDR3 extends over 13 amino acids. The V gene's germline CDR1 is MNHEY and CDR2 SVGAGI.

The receptor comes from a man aged 18 to 29 with COVID-19, enrolled during active disease. Sequenced: peripheral blood. The chain joins TRBV6-5 to TRBJ1-5; TRBD1 matches at 8 bases. CDR3 DNA sequence: TGTGCCAGCAGTCAGGGGGCGCATCAGCCCCAGCATTTT. This encodes CASSQGAHQPQHF.